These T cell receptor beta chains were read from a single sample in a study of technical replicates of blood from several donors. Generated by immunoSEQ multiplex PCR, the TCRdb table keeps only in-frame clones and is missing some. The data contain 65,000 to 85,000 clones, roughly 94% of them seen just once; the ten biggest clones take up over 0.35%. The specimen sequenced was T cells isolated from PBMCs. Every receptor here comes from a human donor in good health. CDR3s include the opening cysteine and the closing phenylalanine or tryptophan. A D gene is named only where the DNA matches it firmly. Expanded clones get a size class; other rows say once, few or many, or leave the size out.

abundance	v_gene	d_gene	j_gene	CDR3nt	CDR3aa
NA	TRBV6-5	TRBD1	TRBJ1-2	TGTGCCAGCAGAATCCAGGGGGGCGGCTACACCTTC	CASRIQGGGYTF
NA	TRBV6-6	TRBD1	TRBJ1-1	TGTGCCAGCACTTTGCAGGGGGCGCTCACTGAAGCTTTCTTT	CASTLQGALTEAFF
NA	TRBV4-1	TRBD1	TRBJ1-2	TGCGCCAGCAGCCAAGCCTTAGGACAGGGGGTGAACTATGGCTACACCTTC	CASSQALGQGVNYGYTF
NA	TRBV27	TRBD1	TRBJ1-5	TGTGCCAGCAGCGATCCGTTAAGGGACAGGGGGATTCAGCCCCAGCATTTT	CASSDPLRDRGIQPQHF
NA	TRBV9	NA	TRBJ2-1	TGTGCCAGCAGCGTAGGTCTAGGATGGAATGAGCAGTTCTTC	CASSVGLGWNEQFF
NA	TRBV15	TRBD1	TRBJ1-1	TGTGCCACCAGCAGGACTGACAGGGCGAACACTGAAGCTTTCTTT	CATSRTDRANTEAFF
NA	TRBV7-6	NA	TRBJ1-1	TGTGCCAGCAGCTTAGACCCAGTGAACACTGAAGCTTTCTTT	CASSLDPVNTEAFF
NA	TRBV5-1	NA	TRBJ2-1	TGCGCCAGCAGCTTGGCCGGAGTCCGGGGCAATGAGCAGTTCTTC	CASSLAGVRGNEQFF
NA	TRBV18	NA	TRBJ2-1	TGTGCCAGCTCACCACCGGCGGGAATCGGGAATGAGCAGTTCTTC	CASSPPAGIGNEQFF
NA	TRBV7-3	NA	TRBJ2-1	TGTGCCAGCAGCCCCCGGGACGGGGGTTACAATGAGCAGTTCTTC	CASSPRDGGYNEQFF
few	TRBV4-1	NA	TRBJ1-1	TGCGCCAGCAGCCAAGATCTAGGCAGTACTATCACTGAAGCTTTCTTT	CASSQDLGSTITEAFF
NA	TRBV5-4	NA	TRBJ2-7	TGTGCCAGCAGCCAACCGGACGGGGCGGGAAAGTCGGTCTACGAGCAGTACTTC	CASSQPDGAGKSVYEQYF
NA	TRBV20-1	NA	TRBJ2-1	TGCAGTGCCGGACTTTACAATGAGCAGTTCTTC	CSAGLYNEQFF
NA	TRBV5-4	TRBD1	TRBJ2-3	TGTGCCAGCAGCTCGGGACAGGGCGCAGATACGCAGTATTTT	CASSSGQGADTQYF
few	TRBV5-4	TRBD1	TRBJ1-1	TGTGCCAGCAGATGGGACAGGGACACTGAAGCTTTCTTT	CASRWDRDTEAFF
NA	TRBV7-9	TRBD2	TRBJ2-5	TGTGCCAGCAGCTTAGGACTAGCGGGAGGGTTTGAGACCCAGTACTTC	CASSLGLAGGFETQYF
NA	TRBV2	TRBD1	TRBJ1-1	TGTGCCAGCAATCCTCAGGGGGCCGGGAACACTGAAGCTTTCTTT	CASNPQGAGNTEAFF
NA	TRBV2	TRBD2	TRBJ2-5	TGTGCCAGCAGTGAAGACCCCGGGAGGGCCCCAGAGACCCAGTACTTC	CASSEDPGRAPETQYF
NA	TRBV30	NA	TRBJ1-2	TGTGCCTGGAGTCAAAACTATGGCTACACCTTC	CAWSQNYGYTF
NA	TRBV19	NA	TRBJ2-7	TGTGCCAGTAGTATAGGACATTTCTCCTACGAGCAGTACTTC	CASSIGHFSYEQYF
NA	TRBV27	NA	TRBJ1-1	TGTGCCAGCAGTTTTACGGGAGGGGGTACTGAAGCTTTCTTT	CASSFTGGGTEAFF
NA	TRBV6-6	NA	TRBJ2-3	TGTGCCAGCAGTTATTCTAATACGCAGTATTTT	CASSYSNTQYF
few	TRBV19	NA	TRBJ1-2	TGTGCCAGTAGGACAGGTTTTGACTATGGCTACACCTTC	CASRTGFDYGYTF
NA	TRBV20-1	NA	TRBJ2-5	TGCAGTGCTATTATTCCCGAGACCCAGTACTTC	CSAIIPETQYF
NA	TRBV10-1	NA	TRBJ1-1	TGCGCCAGCAGTGCTTTGGGGGCCGGGAACACTGAAGCTTTCTTT	CASSALGAGNTEAFF
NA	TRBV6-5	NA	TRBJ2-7	TGTGCCAGCAGTTACTCGAGAGAGCAGTACTTC	CASSYSREQYF
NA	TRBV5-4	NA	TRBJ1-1	TGTGCCAGCAGCTTGGGCGGGGTCACTGAAGCTTTCTTT	CASSLGGVTEAFF
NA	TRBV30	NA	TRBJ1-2	TGTGCCTGGAGTCCAGTCCCTAACTATGGCTACACCTTC	CAWSPVPNYGYTF